This TCR beta chain stems from a study of TIL therapy for anti-PD-1-resistant metastatic lung cancer. About the study: By whole-exome sequencing, median non-synonymous tumor mutation burden was approximately 1.4 mutations per megabase.

Study conclusions and caveats: Infused TIL clonotypes partially replaced the baseline blood repertoire, then decayed over months. Treatment-naive, never-smoker and oncogene-addicted patients were overrepresented in this highly selected cohort.

A note on this clone: Antigen: not known.

The libraries were made with immunoSEQ v3. Clones were sequenced by immunoSEQ multiplex PCR, and TCRdb holds only the in-frame ones, with some missing. In the table there are about 50,000 clones, 79% of which are singletons. Time point here: pre-treatment sample, taken before nivolumab and TIL therapy. The CDR3 covers 14 residues. V shed 4 bases and J 7 bases; nucleotides not matched to a gene: 10. CDR1 and CDR2 (germline): SGHTA, FQGNSA. This TCR came from a woman aged 30 to 85 with non-small cell lung cancer. V and J are TRBV7-2 and TRBJ2-7; 7 bases are a match to TRBD2. The sample in question was blood, obtained at baseline. CDR3 sequence (DNA): TGTGCCAGCAGCTCGCAGCGGGATGCTCGGGAGCAGTACTTC. Translated, it gives CASSSQRDAREQYF. The full variable domain, completed using reference TRBV7-2 and TRBJ2-7, is GAGVSQSPSNKVTEKGKDVELRCDPISGHTALYWYRQSLGQGLEFLIYFQGNSAPDKSGLPSDRFSAERTGGSVSTLTIQRTQQEDSAVYLCASSSQRDAREQYFGPGTRLTVT.